Below are 16 T cell receptor beta chains sequenced from a single sample in a study of blood T cell repertoires in COVID-19. TCRdb's table, derived via immunoSEQ multiplex PCR, lists solely in-frame clones and lacks some. The repertoire has roughly 280,000 clones, more than 80% of them found once; the top ten carry 2% to 3%. Sequenced material: PBMCs or T cells enriched from blood (not recorded which). These receptors were obtained from a woman younger than 35 who had recovered from COVID-19.

The chain has TRBV6-5 and TRBJ1-6, with TRBD1 as a possible D gene (5 bases). The length of the CDR3 is 12 residues. Germline values: CDR1 MNHEY, CDR2 SVGAGI. V lost 2 bases, J lost 14 bases, and 10 bases lay in between. The CDR3 nucleotides read TGTGCCAGCAGTTACGATCGGGGGACCCTCCACTTT. It encodes CASSYDRGTLHF.

The gene calls are TRBV19 and TRBJ2-1; D not resolved. The V gene's germline CDR1 is LNHDA and CDR2 SQIVND (reference sequence). The V gene lost 1 base and the J gene lost 3 bases, with 10 bases spanning the gap. The CDR3 length is 15 residues. The DNA for the CDR3 is TGTGCCAGTAGTATAGGGTCAGAAAACTACAATGAGCAGTTCTTC. Amino acids: CASSIGSENYNEQFF. Full variable domain (remainder filled in from reference TRBV19 and TRBJ2-1): DGGITQSPKYLFRKEGQNVTLSCEQNLNHDAMYWYRQDPGQGLRLIYYSQIVNDFQKGDIAEGYSVSREKKESFPLTVTSAQKNPTAFYLCASSIGSENYNEQFFGPGTRLTVL.

The chain recombines TRBV20-1 with TRBJ2-5; 9 nucleotides line up with TRBD2. The V and J ends lost 3 bases and 5 bases, in that order; junction bases with no gene match: 7. This CDR3 contains 14 residues. Per germline, CDR1 DFQATT and CDR2 SNEGSKA (reference sequence). In DNA form, the CDR3 reads TGCAGTGCTAGTCTTAGCGGGGGCCGGGAGACCCAGTACTTC. The encoded protein is CSASLSGGRETQYF.

V is TRBV11-2 and J is TRBJ2-4, with no clear D. Germline loops: CDR1 SGHAT, CDR2 FQNNGV. The V end was cut by 1 base, the J end by 0 bases, with 10 bases between. This CDR3 has 16 amino acids. Here the CDR3 DNA reads TGTGCCAGCAGCTTAGTTAGCCAAACAGCCAAAAACATTCAGTACTTC. It yields the protein CASSLVSQTAKNIQYF. Looking up the rest from reference TRBV11-2 and TRBJ2-4 gives the full variable domain: EAGVAQSPRYKIIEKRQSVAFWCNPISGHATLYWYQQILGQGPKLLIQFQNNGVVDDSQLPKDRFSAERLKGVDSTLKIQPAKLEDSAVYLCASSLVSQTAKNIQYFGAGTRLSVL.

Written as DNA, the CDR3 is TGTGCCAGTAGTTTCGGGCGGGGGGCCGGTTATGGCGAGCAGTACTTC. This translates into CASSFGRGAGYGEQYF. The chain joins TRBV19 to TRBJ2-7; 8 bases map to TRBD2. The CDR3 runs to 16 residues. Germline assignment: CDR1 LNHDA and CDR2 SQIVND (reference sequence). J gave up 6 bases and V 5 bases, and 15 bases lay outside the gene matches.

The chain recombines TRBV20-1 with TRBJ2-7, with D unclear. Trimming cost V 4 bases and J 3 bases, with 7 bases left between them. This CDR3 has 11 residues. Germline V lookup: CDR1 DFQATT, CDR2 SNEGSKA (reference sequence). As DNA, the CDR3 is TGCAGTGCTACCATAGACTACGAGCAGTACTTC. Its protein product is CSATIDYEQYF.

Remarks on this clone: The sample holds other DNA sequences that translate to the same CDR3. This rearrangement joins TRBV2 to TRBJ1-2; no reliable D call. In germline, CDR1 is SNHLY, CDR2 FYNNEI. The V end lost 2 bases, the J end lost 5 bases, and 6 bases lay between the germline ends. The CDR3 is 12 amino acids. This chain's CDR3 is CASSEQAYGYTF. DNA of the CDR3: TGTGCCAGCAGTGAACAGGCTTATGGCTACACCTTC.

The chain joins TRBV19 to TRBJ1-2; 12 bases agree with TRBD1. Germline V lookup: CDR1 LNHDA, CDR2 SQIVND (reference sequence). Trimming at V came to 6 bases and at J to 2 bases, leaving 10 bases not matched to a gene. The CDR3 is 17 amino acids. CDR3 sequence (DNA): TGTGCCAGTAGACTCACCGGGACAGGGGGCGGGAACTATGGCTACACCTTC. Translating it yields CASRLTGTGGGNYGYTF.

This chain uses TRBV10-3 with TRBJ1-2; D not certain. V was trimmed by 5 bases and J by 4 bases, leaving 14 bases between them. This CDR3 spans 14 amino acids. The germline V gene has CDR1 ENHRY and CDR2 SYGVKD. The CDR3 DNA follows: TGTGCCATCAGTAACCTTGAGGTCCGCTATGGCTACACCTTC. Translation gives CAISNLEVRYGYTF.

V usage is TRBV5-4 and J usage is TRBJ2-7, with TRBD1 matching 9 bases. V lost 4 bases to trimming and J lost 3 bases; unmatched junction nucleotides: 2. The germline gives CDR1 SGHNT, CDR2 YYREEE (reference sequence). The CDR3 consists of 13 residues. The DNA of the CDR3 is TGTGCCAGCAGCAAGGGACAGGGCTACGAGCAGTACTTC. Translated: CASSKGQGYEQYF.

This rearrangement joins TRBV14 to TRBJ1-1, with 10 bases that match TRBD1. The CDR3 has 14 amino acids. CDR1 SGHDN and CDR2 FVKESK come from the germline V gene. The ends lost 3 bases at V and 5 bases at J; junction bases unmatched: 3. For the CDR3, the DNA is TGTGCCAGCAGCCACCTGGACAGGGGGACTGAAGCTTTCTTT. Translated, it gives CASSHLDRGTEAFF.

The chain uses TRBV18 and TRBJ1-1; D unresolved. The CDR3 sequence is 15 residues long. Germline V gives CDR1 KGHSH, CDR2 LQKENI. V lost 2 bases to trimming and J lost 0 bases, with 10 bases between them. DNA for the CDR3: TGTGCCAGCTCACCAAATCCAGGCTTGAACACTGAAGCTTTCTTT. This codes for CASSPNPGLNTEAFF.

CDR3 coding DNA: TGTGCCAGCAGCCCGGGACTAGAAGGAACGGCAGATACGCAGTATTTT. It codes for CASSPGLEGTADTQYF. The V call is TRBV3-1 (or the pseudogene TRBV3-2), the J call TRBJ2-3; TRBD2 aligns across 8 bases. J lost 4 bases, V lost 4 bases, and 10 bases had no gene match. The CDR3 is 16 amino acids. Germline V lookup: CDR1 LGHDT, CDR2 YNNKEL (reference sequence).

The rearrangement joins TRBV5-4 to TRBJ2-7, with D maybe TRBD1 (5 bases). The V gene's germline CDR1 is SGHNT and CDR2 YYREEE (reference sequence). The CDR3 has 15 residues. Trimming stripped 0 bases from V and 3 bases from J, with 13 bases between. CDR3 residues: CASSLGEKGYYEQYF. The CDR3 bases are TGTGCCAGCAGCTTGGGTGAAAAGGGGTACTACGAGCAGTACTTC.

The chain couples TRBV4-1 to TRBJ1-5; D is unresolved. Germline V gives CDR1 MGHRA, CDR2 YSYEKL. V shed 0 bases and J shed 2 bases, with 8 bases lying between them. The length of the CDR3 is 15 residues. This chain's CDR3 is CASSQEEFGNQPQHF. The CDR3 DNA follows: TGCGCCAGCAGCCAAGAGGAGTTTGGCAATCAGCCCCAGCATTTT.

The chain employs TRBV7-2 and TRBJ2-5; D possibly corresponds to TRBD1 (6 bases). CDR1 SGHTA and CDR2 FQGNSA come from the germline V gene. CDR3 length equals 17 residues. V lost 2 bases to trimming and J lost 2 bases, with 18 bases between them. This CDR3 reads CASSLLLGRGLQETQYF. The CDR3 DNA follows: TGTGCCAGCAGCTTACTTCTCGGCAGGGGCCTTCAAGAGACCCAGTACTTC.